One and the same sample provided the 17 T cell receptor beta chains below, sequenced in a study of CD8 T cells in ankylosing spondylitis. Findings and caveats of the study: Apparently characteristic of ankylosing spondylitis blood was a TCR beta motif (about 8 highly homologous variants).

No antigens are known for them. Each CDR3 protein gets one entry after TCRdb re-called the 5' RACE reads with MiXCR. The sample includes around 890,000 distinct CDR3 sequences, approximately 12% of them seen just once. Sequencing was performed on blood, either unsorted or a sorted T cell fraction (not recorded which). These receptors came from a male donor with ankylosing spondylitis.

This clonotype was picked up many times. This chain connects TRBV6-2 or TRBV6-3 to TRBJ2-1; TRBD2 is a possible D gene (6 bases). This CDR3 is 14 amino acids long. Trimming left V 6 bases short and J 9 bases short, with 18 bases between. Germline CDR1 is MNHEY and CDR2 is SVGEGT. The CDR3, as DNA: TGTGCCAGCAGCCGCCGGGGGAGCTTAACTGAGCAGTTCTTC. Translated, it gives CASSRRGSLTEQFF.

The rearrangement uses TRBV11-3 and TRBJ1-1; perhaps TRBD1 as D (6 bases). Germline assignment: CDR1 SGHNT and CDR2 YENEEA. Between the trimmed V and J ends, which lost 5 bases and 0 bases, there was a span of 10 bases. The CDR3 is made up of 14 amino acids. Here the CDR3 DNA reads TGTGCCAGCAGCCAAAACAGGGTGAACACTGAAGCTTTCTTT. This gives the protein CASSQNRVNTEAFF.

The chain carries TRBV11-2 and TRBJ2-2; D gene unclear. CDR1 and CDR2 (germline): SGHAT, FQNNGV. The V and J ends lost 6 bases and 3 bases respectively, with 11 bases between them. This CDR3 has 14 residues. The CDR3 region has the DNA TGTGCCAGCAGGAAGCAGATAGACACCGGGGAGCTGTTTTTT. As protein: CASRKQIDTGELFF.

This clonotype was seen many times. The V call is TRBV20-1, the J call TRBJ1-6; D remains unclear. Between the trimmed V and J ends, which lost 4 bases and 13 bases, there was a span of 14 bases. In germline, CDR1 is DFQATT, CDR2 SNEGSKA (reference sequence). The CDR3 is 12 residues long. The CDR3 sequence is CSAIGLSRPLHF. The DNA of the CDR3 is TGCAGTGCTATTGGACTGTCTAGGCCCCTCCACTTT.

This chain joins TRBV5-1 and TRBJ1-2; D gene unclear. This CDR3 has 14 amino acids. Germline loops: CDR1 SGHRS, CDR2 YFSETQ. The V end lost 3 bases, the J end lost 4 bases, and 13 bases lay between the germline ends. CDR3 loop: CASSSDGRSYGYTF. CDR3 sequence (DNA): TGCGCCAGCAGCTCGGACGGCCGATCCTATGGCTACACCTTC.

This clonotype was recorded a few times. V usage is TRBV25-1 and J usage is TRBJ2-1, with D possibly matching TRBD1 (5 bases). CDR1 is MGHDK and CDR2 is SYGVNS in the germline V gene. The CDR3 has 15 residues. V lost 3 bases to trimming and J lost 0 bases, with 9 bases between them. CDR3 region: CASSDQGFSYNEQFF. DNA of the CDR3: TGTGCCAGCAGTGATCAGGGATTCTCCTACAATGAGCAGTTCTTC.

V and J are TRBV5-1 and TRBJ2-1; D remains unclear. The V gene's germline CDR1 is SGHRS and CDR2 YFSETQ. The CDR3 has 12 residues. Between the trimmed V and J ends, which lost 4 bases and 5 bases, there was a span of 7 bases. CDR3 DNA sequence: TGCGCCAGCAGCATTATCGACAATGAGCAGTTCTTC. Translation: CASSIIDNEQFF. Full variable domain (outside the CDR3, taken from reference TRBV5-1 and TRBJ2-1): KAGVTQTPRYLIKTRGQQVTLSCSPISGHRSVSWYQQTPGQGLQFLFEYFSETQRNKGNFPGRFSGRQFSNSRSEMNVSTLELGDSALYLCASSIIDNEQFFGPGTRLTVL.

The rearrangement joins TRBV15 to TRBJ2-5, with a possible D match to TRBD2 (5 bases). Looked up from germline, CDR1 is LNHNV and CDR2 is YYDKDF (reference sequence). V gave up 5 bases and J gave up 7 bases, with 11 bases separating them. The CDR3 loop spans 12 amino acids. CDR3 DNA sequence: TGTGCCACCAGCTTCCCCCGGGGGACCCAGTACTTC. Residues: CATSFPRGTQYF. Based on the CDR3 plus reference TRBV15 and TRBJ2-5, the full variable domain is DAMVIQNPRYQVTQFGKPVTLSCSQTLNHNVMYWYQQKSSQAPKLLFHYYDKDFNNEADTPDNFQSRRPNTSFCFLDIRSPGLGDTAMYLCATSFPRGTQYFGPGTRLLVL.

The chain joins TRBV5-1 to TRBJ1-1, with no clear D. The CDR3 covers 14 residues. The ends were cut back, 3 bases at V and 7 bases at J, with 16 bases in the middle. The germline V gene encodes CDR1 SGHRS and CDR2 YFSETQ. This CDR3 is CASSSGLGHGEAFF. CDR3 DNA: TGCGCCAGCAGCTCGGGGTTGGGCCACGGTGAAGCTTTCTTT.

Only a few counts were recorded for this clonotype. The V gene is TRBV19, the J gene TRBJ2-3, with unresolved D. The CDR3 is 13 amino acids. V was clipped by 1 base and J by 6 bases, with 8 bases between them. Germline lookup yields CDR1 LNHDA and CDR2 SQIVND (reference sequence). DNA for the CDR3: TGTGCCAGTAGTATAGGGAGAGAGGATACGCAGTATTTT. Translated, it gives CASSIGREDTQYF.

V and J are TRBV7-3 and TRBJ1-1; 8 bases match TRBD1. Germline assignment: CDR1 SGHTA and CDR2 FQGTGA. V lost 6 bases, J lost 1 base, and 4 bases stayed unmatched. CDR3 length equals 14 residues. The CDR3 loop reads CASRGQAGNTEAFF. CDR3 nucleotides: TGTGCCAGCAGGGGACAGGCTGGGAACACTGAAGCTTTCTTT.

This clonotype was counted at least ten times. This sequence joins TRBV20-1 and TRBJ1-2, with a weak D call TRBD1 (5 bases). Germline loops: CDR1 DFQATT, CDR2 SNEGSKA (reference sequence). CDR3 length: 14 residues. V lost 0 bases and J 3 bases, leaving 11 bases between the germline ends. CDR3 sequence: CSARDPRGDYGYTF. CDR3 DNA sequence: TGCAGTGCTAGAGATCCTCGGGGGGACTATGGCTACACCTTC.

This clonotype occurred a few times. The chain carries TRBV4-3 and TRBJ2-7; 10 positions agree with TRBD2. This CDR3 comprises 18 residues. V shed 1 base and J 0 bases; nucleotides not matched to a gene: 9. Per the germline V gene, CDR1 is LGHNA and CDR2 is YSLEER. The CDR3 DNA follows: TGCGCCAGCAGCCAAGGCCCCCCGGCTAGCGGGAGCTCCTACGAGCAGTACTTC. Its protein is CASSQGPPASGSSYEQYF.

The rearrangement uses TRBV4-2 and TRBJ2-5; no firm D call. The CDR3 is 16 amino acids. V lost 2 bases, J lost 4 bases, and 17 bases lay in between. Germline V lookup: CDR1 LGHNA, CDR2 YNFKEQ. The CDR3 DNA follows: TGTGCCAGCAGCCAAAGAGTGGGTGACTTAACAGAGACCCAGTACTTC. Its protein is CASSQRVGDLTETQYF.

The chain employs TRBV5-5 and TRBJ2-7; 7 bases fit TRBD1. With 7 bases clipped from V and 2 bases from J, the junction kept 12 bases outside the gene matches. Germline values: CDR1 SGHKS, CDR2 YYEKEE (reference sequence). The CDR3 runs 15 residues. This CDR3 reads CASGPGGTDTYEQYF. The CDR3 DNA sequence: TGTGCCAGCGGGCCAGGTGGGACAGATACCTACGAGCAGTACTTC.

This clonotype has only a few counts. CDR3 residues: CSARGGTANYGYTF. Written as DNA, the CDR3 is TGCAGTGCTAGAGGGGGCACAGCTAACTATGGCTACACCTTC. The chain recombines TRBV20-1 with TRBJ1-2; a possible D gene is TRBD1 (5 bases). The germline V and J ends were trimmed by 1 base and 0 bases, with 9 bases remaining between them. The CDR3 sequence is 14 residues long. Germline-derived CDR1 and CDR2 are DFQATT and SNEGSKA (reference sequence).

This clonotype was detected only a few times. The chain is built from TRBV6-1 and TRBJ2-2; D perhaps matches TRBD2 (7 bases). This CDR3 is 16 amino acids long. Trimming took off 6 bases at V and 3 bases at J, with 17 bases between the two ends. Germline-derived CDR1 and CDR2 are MNHNS and SASEGT. This CDR3 reads CASRSLRGGDTGELFF. CDR3 bases: TGTGCCAGCAGATCTCTCAGGGGAGGGGACACCGGGGAGCTGTTTTTT.